The clone carrying this T cell receptor (beta chain) was detected ten times or more. Its target is not known. This entry belongs to a study of early T cells in non-severe SARS-CoV-2 infection. Study details: Sequenced material consisted of bulk RNA (from unsorted whole blood), and chains were unpaired. Study results and limitations: There was a bias toward anti-spike CD8 responses in VDJdb matching, which missed private and CD4 specificities.

This CDR3 region has 16 residues. Trimming removed 6 bases from V and 2 bases from J; junction bases left unmatched: 9. Germline assignment: CDR1 KGHSH and CDR2 LQKENI. Attached unique molecular identifiers marked individual cDNA molecules. TCRdb fed the 5' RACE reads into MiXCR, producing one record per CDR3 protein. The sample shows some 59,000 distinct CDR3 sequences, over 9.5% of them seen only once. The clonotype originates from an adult who was a healthcare worker with PCR-confirmed SARS-CoV-2 infection or an uninfected control (not recorded which). The chain combines TRBV18 with TRBJ2-1, with 8 positions matching TRBD2. Sequenced sample: whole blood. CDR3 bases: TGTGCCAGCTCCCCCGCGGGGGGCACTACCTACAATGAGCAGTTCTTC. Its translation is CASSPAGGTTYNEQFF. Full variable domain (missing parts from reference TRBV18 and TRBJ2-1): NAGVMQNPRHLVRRRGQEARLRCSPMKGHSHVYWYRQLPEEGLKFMVYLQKENIIDESGMPKERFSAEFPKEGPSILRIQQVVRGDSAAYFCASSPAGGTTYNEQFFGPGTRLTVL.